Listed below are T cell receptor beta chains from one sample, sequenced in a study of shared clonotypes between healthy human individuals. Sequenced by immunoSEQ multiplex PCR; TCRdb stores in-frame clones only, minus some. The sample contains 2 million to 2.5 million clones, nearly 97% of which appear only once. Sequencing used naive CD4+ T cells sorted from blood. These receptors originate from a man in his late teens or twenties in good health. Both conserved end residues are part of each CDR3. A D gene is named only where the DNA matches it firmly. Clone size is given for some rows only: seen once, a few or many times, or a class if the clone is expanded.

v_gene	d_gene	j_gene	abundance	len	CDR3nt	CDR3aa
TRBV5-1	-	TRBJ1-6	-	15	TGCGCCAGCACTATATCCGGGCCCTATAATTCACCCCTCCACTTT	CASTISGPYNSPLHF
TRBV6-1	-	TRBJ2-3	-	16	TGTGCCAGCAGTGAAATAGGTACACTTCGCACAGATACGCAGTATTTT	CASSEIGTLRTDTQYF
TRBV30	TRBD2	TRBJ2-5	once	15	TGTGCCTGGAGTAGGCTAGCGGGCGTCCCAGAGACCCAGTACTTC	CAWSRLAGVPETQYF
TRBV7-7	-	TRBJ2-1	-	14	TGTGCTAGCAGCTTAGCTCACAGCGCTGGAGAGCAGTTCTTC	CASSLAHSAGEQFF
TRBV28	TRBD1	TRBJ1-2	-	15	TGTGCCAGCAGACACGGACAGGGCCCTAACTATGGCTACACCTTC	CASRHGQGPNYGYTF
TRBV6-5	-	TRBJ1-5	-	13	TGTGCCAGCAGCCCGACAGTTGATCAGCCCCAGCATTTT	CASSPTVDQPQHF
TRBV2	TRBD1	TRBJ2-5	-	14	TGTGCCAGTTCCCGGGACAGCTCCCGGGAGACCCAGTACTTC	CASSRDSSRETQYF
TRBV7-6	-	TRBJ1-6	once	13	TGTGCCAGCAGCCCCACATTCTCTTCACCCCTCCACTTT	CASSPTFSSPLHF
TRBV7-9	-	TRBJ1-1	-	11	TGTGCCAGCAGCGGAGGGACAACAGCTTTCTTT	CASSGGTTAFF
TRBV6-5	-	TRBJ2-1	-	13	TGTGCCAGCAGTTACTCCATCAACAATGAGCAGTTCTTC	CASSYSINNEQFF
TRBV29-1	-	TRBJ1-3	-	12	TGCAGCGTATTGATGGTAGGAAACACCATATATTTT	CSVLMVGNTIYF
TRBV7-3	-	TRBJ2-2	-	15	TGTGCCAGCAGCAATGGGGGGCCGAACACCGGGGAGCTGTTTTTT	CASSNGGPNTGELFF
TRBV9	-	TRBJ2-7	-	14	TGTGCCAGCAGCGTAGGCGGAACAGGTTTTGAGCAGTACTTC	CASSVGGTGFEQYF
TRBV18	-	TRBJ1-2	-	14	TGTGCCAGCTCACCCGGAGGGGGTAACTATGGCTACACCTTC	CASSPGGGNYGYTF
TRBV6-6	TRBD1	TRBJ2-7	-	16	TGTGCCAGCAAACCCCTAGGACAGGGAGGCGGGAACGAGCAGTACTTC	CASKPLGQGGGNEQYF
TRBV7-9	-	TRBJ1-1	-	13	TGTGCCAGCAGCTTTTCAGGGGACACTGAAGCTTTCTTT	CASSFSGDTEAFF
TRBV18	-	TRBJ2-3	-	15	TGTGCCAGCTCGCCTGACAGGACTAGCACAGATACGCAGTATTTT	CASSPDRTSTDTQYF
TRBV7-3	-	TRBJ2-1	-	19	TGTGCCAGCGCCAAGACCGGGACGAGGGGAACGAGCTCCTACAATGAGCAGTTCTTC	CASAKTGTRGTSSYNEQFF
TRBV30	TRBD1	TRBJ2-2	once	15	TGTGCCTGGACCCTATCCGGGACAGGGGGCCGGGAGCTGTTTTTT	CAWTLSGTGGRELFF
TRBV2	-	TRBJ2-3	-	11	TGTGCCAGCAGTGAGCGGTACACGCAGTATTTT	CASSERYTQYF
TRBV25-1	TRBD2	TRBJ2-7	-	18	TGTGCCAGCAGTGAATGGGGACTAGCGGGAGTTTCCCACTACGAGCAGTACTTC	CASSEWGLAGVSHYEQYF
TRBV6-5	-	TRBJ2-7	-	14	TGTGCCAGCAGTTACCGACAATTCTCCTACGAGCAGTACTTC	CASSYRQFSYEQYF
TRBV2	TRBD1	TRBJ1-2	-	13	TGTGCCAGCACCGGGACAGGGCTTTATGGCTACACCTTC	CASTGTGLYGYTF
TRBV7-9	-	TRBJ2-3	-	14	TGTGCCAGCAGCTCCCCCTGGGCCACAGATACGCAGTATTTT	CASSSPWATDTQYF
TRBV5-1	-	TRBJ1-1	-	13	TGCGCCAGCAGCTCCTTTGGGGGTAGTGAAGCTTTCTTT	CASSSFGGSEAFF
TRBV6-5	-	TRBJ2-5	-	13	TGTGCCAGCAGTTCGGGGGCCCGGGAGACCCAGTACTTC	CASSSGARETQYF
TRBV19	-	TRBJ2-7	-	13	TGTGCCAGTAGTATCAGGACAGTCGGCGAGCAGTACTTC	CASSIRTVGEQYF
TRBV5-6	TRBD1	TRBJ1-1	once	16	TGTGCCAGCAGCGGGGACAGGGGGCTTTACAACACTGAAGCTTTCTTT	CASSGDRGLYNTEAFF
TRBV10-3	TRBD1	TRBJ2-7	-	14	TGTGCCATCCGTTCGCGACAGGGGATCTACGAGCAGTACTTC	CAIRSRQGIYEQYF
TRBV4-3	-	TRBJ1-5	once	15	TGCGCCAGCAGCCAATCACCCTCAGGGGATCAGCCCCAGCATTTT	CASSQSPSGDQPQHF
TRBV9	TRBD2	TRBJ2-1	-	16	TGTGCCAGCAGCAGTCGGACTAGCGGGGGGGCCAATGAGCAGTTCTTC	CASSSRTSGGANEQFF
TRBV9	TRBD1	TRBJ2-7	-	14	TGTGCCAGCAGCGCTACAGGGGCTGTCGACGAGCAGTACTTC	CASSATGAVDEQYF
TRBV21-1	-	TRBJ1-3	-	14	TGTGCCAGCGCGGTGGAGCTGGACGGAAACACCATATATTTT	CASAVELDGNTIYF
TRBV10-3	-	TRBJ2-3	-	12	TGTGCCATCAGTGTCACCACAGATACGCAGTATTTT	CAISVTTDTQYF
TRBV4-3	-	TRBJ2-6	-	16	TGCGCCAGCAGCCAAGATTGGGGCATTGGGGCCAACGTCCTGACTTTC	CASSQDWGIGANVLTF
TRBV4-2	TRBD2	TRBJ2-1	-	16	TGTGCCAGCAGCCAAGTGGGACTAGGTCTGTACAATGAGCAGTTCTTC	CASSQVGLGLYNEQFF
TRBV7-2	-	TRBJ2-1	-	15	TGTGCCAGCAGCTTAGTGGGGACCCAAGGTGGCGAGCAGTTCTTC	CASSLVGTQGGEQFF
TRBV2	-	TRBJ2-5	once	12	TGTGCCAGCAGTTCGGGGGCGCCGCCCCAGTACTTC	CASSSGAPPQYF
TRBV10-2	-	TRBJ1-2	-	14	TGCGCCAGCAGTGAACAGGGTCAGGGCTATGGCTACACCTTC	CASSEQGQGYGYTF
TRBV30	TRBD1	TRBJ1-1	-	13	TGTGCCTGGAGTGTGGACAGGGCGTCACAAGCTTTCTTT	CAWSVDRASQAFF
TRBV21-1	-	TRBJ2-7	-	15	TGTGCCAGCAGCAAATTCAGGTTATACTCCTACGAGCAGTACTTC	CASSKFRLYSYEQYF
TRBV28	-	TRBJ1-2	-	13	TGTGCCAGCAGTTTCCAGGCGAACTATGGCTACACCTTC	CASSFQANYGYTF
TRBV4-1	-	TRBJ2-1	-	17	TGCGCCAGCAGCCAAGATAGGAGTTCTAAGGGGCTCGATGAGCAGTTCTTC	CASSQDRSSKGLDEQFF
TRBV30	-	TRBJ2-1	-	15	TGTGCCTGGAGTATGAATAGCGGTAGTTACAATGAGCAGTTCTTC	CAWSMNSGSYNEQFF
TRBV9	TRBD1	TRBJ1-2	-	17	TGTGCCAGCAGCGCCAGGACAGGGCGAACCCCCCAAGGCGGCTACACCTTC	CASSARTGRTPQGGYTF
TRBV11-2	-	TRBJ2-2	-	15	TGTGCCAGCAGCTTAGCGCTCCCGGGGGCCGGGGAGCTGTTTTTT	CASSLALPGAGELFF
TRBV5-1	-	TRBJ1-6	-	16	TGCGCCAGCAGCTCGACCCAGAGCTCCTATAATTCACCCCTCCACTTT	CASSSTQSSYNSPLHF
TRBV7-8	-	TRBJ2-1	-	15	TGTGCCAGCAGCAAAGGCAGGTCAGCATACAATGAGCAGTTCTTC	CASSKGRSAYNEQFF
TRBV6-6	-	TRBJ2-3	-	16	TGTGCCAGCAGTTACGGTCGCGGGAAGAGCACAGATACGCAGTATTTT	CASSYGRGKSTDTQYF
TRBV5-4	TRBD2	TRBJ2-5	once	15	TGTGCCAGCAGCAGGACTAGCGGGGGCAAAGAGACCCAGTACTTC	CASSRTSGGKETQYF
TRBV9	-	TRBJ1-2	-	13	TGTGCCAGCAGCGTCAAAGAGGGATATGGCTACACCTTC	CASSVKEGYGYTF
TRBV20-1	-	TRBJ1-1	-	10	TGCAGTGCTAAAGAGTCTGAAGCTTTCTTT	CSAKESEAFF
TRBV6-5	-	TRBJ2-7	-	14	TGTGCCAGCAGCTTTACAGGTATCTCCTACGAGCAGTACTTC	CASSFTGISYEQYF
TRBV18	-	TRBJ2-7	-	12	TGTGCCAGCTCACCGCAGGCCTACGAGCAGTACTTC	CASSPQAYEQYF
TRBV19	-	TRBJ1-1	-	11	TGTGCCAGTAGTATCGGGTATGGAGCTTTCTTT	CASSIGYGAFF
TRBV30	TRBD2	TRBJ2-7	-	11	TGTGCCTGGGGACTAGTCGGCGAGCAGTACTTC	CAWGLVGEQYF
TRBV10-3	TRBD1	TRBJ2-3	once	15	TGTGCCATCAGTGAGTTACAGGGGGCGGGAGATACGCAGTATTTT	CAISELQGAGDTQYF
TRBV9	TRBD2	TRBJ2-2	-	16	TGTGCCAGCAGCCCCCTAGCGGGGGCTGGCACCGGGGAGCTGTTTTTT	CASSPLAGAGTGELFF
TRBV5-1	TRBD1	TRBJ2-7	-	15	TGCGCCAGCAGCTTGGACGGACAGGGCCCCTACGAGCAGTACTTC	CASSLDGQGPYEQYF